The 13 T cell receptor beta chains reported below all come from one sample, sequenced in a study of blood T cell repertoires in COVID-19. The assay was immunoSEQ multiplex PCR, and TCRdb's table has in-frame clones only and misses some. The table includes approximately 170,000 clones, just over 85% detected once. Sequenced material: peripheral blood. All receptors come from a man between 45 and 60 years old with active or convalescent COVID-19.

Concerning this clone itself: The sample holds other DNA sequences that translate to the same CDR3. This chain uses TRBV12-3 or TRBV12-4 with TRBJ2-7; 8 bases align to TRBD1. The junction had 2 bases not matched to a gene; V was cut back by 5 bases and J by 2 bases. CDR3 length: 13 residues. The CDR3 reads CASSPDRAYEQYF. As DNA, the CDR3 is TGTGCCAGCAGTCCGGACAGGGCCTACGAGCAGTACTTC.

This clone was picked up one time. V gene TRBV6-7 combines with J gene TRBJ1-1, with D perhaps matching TRBD1 (5 bases). TRBV6-7 is identified as an open reading frame with a role that is uncertain. The CDR3 consists of 13 residues. The CDR3 region has the DNA TGTGTGGGTGAGGACATGCTGAACACTGAAGCTTTCTTT. Its translation is CVGEDMLNTEAFF.

This rearrangement joins TRBV7-7 to TRBJ2-5; 7 bases fit TRBD1. J was trimmed by 0 bases and V by 5 bases; bases with no gene match: 3. There are 14 residues in the CDR3. Germline CDR1 reads SSHAT; CDR2 reads FNYEAQ (reference sequence). The CDR3 nucleotides are TGTGCCAGCAGCCCCGACAGGGACCAAGAGACCCAGTACTTC. It specifies CASSPDRDQETQYF.

The chain couples TRBV2 to TRBJ1-2; TRBD1 matches at 8 bases. CDR3 length equals 14 residues. Germline V gene sequence: CDR1 SNHLY, CDR2 FYNNEI. The V gene end was trimmed by 2 bases and the J gene end by 8 bases; junction bases not matched to a gene: 7. The CDR3 region is CASSETQGAYGYTF. The CDR3, as DNA: TGTGCCAGCAGTGAAACGCAGGGGGCTTACGGCTACACCTTC.

This chain links TRBV7-2 with TRBJ1-2; no firm D call. The CDR3 extends over 13 amino acids. V lost 1 base to trimming and J lost 3 bases, with 6 bases between them. The germline gives CDR1 SGHTA, CDR2 FQGNSA. The CDR3 DNA reads as TGTGCCAGCAGCTTAGACAGTTACTATGGCTACACCTTC. This sequence encodes CASSLDSYYGYTF.

This chain joins TRBV18 and TRBJ1-6; TRBD1 matches at 9 bases. Germline CDR1 is KGHSH and CDR2 is LQKENI. The V gene end was trimmed by 4 bases and the J gene end by 0 bases; junction bases not matched to a gene: 7. CDR3 length: 18 residues. DNA of the CDR3: TGTGCCAGCTCACGCACGGGACAGGGTGGCTCCTATAATTCACCCCTCCACTTT. Residues: CASSRTGQGGSYNSPLHF.

The chain joins TRBV28 to TRBJ2-5, with a tentative D call TRBD1 (5 bases). The CDR3 has 16 residues. Trimming pared 4 bases from V and 3 bases from J, leaving 18 bases between. In germline, CDR1 is MDHEN, CDR2 SYDVKM. The CDR3 here is CASSWAQGILEETQYF. The CDR3 DNA sequence: TGTGCCAGCAGTTGGGCCCAGGGAATCTTAGAAGAGACCCAGTACTTC. The whole variable domain, remainder taken from reference TRBV28 and TRBJ2-5, is DVKVTQSSRYLVKRTGEKVFLECVQDMDHENMFWYRQDPGLGLRLIYFSYDVKMKEKGDIPEGYSVSREKKERFSLILESASTNQTSMYLCASSWAQGILEETQYFGPGTRLLVL.

A few counts support this clone. The chain links TRBV11-1 to TRBJ2-7; a possible D gene is TRBD1 (6 bases). V was trimmed by 3 bases and J by 2 bases, leaving 11 bases between them. The CDR3 sequence is 14 residues long. Germline lookup yields CDR1 SGHAT and CDR2 FQDESV (reference sequence). The CDR3 here is CASSFRDKPYEQYF. For the CDR3, the DNA is TGTGCCAGCAGCTTCCGGGACAAGCCCTACGAGCAGTACTTC.

V and J are TRBV30 and TRBJ1-5; TRBD1 matches at 9 bases. Germline V gene lookup returns CDR1 GTSNPN and CDR2 SVGIG (reference sequence). The CDR3 runs to 16 residues. J lost 6 bases, V lost 2 bases, and 11 bases had no gene match. In nucleotides, the CDR3 is TGTGCCTGGAGTCCAACCCCCGGGACAGGGTTTCAGCCCCAGCATTTT. This codes for CAWSPTPGTGFQPQHF.

V gene TRBV5-1 combines with J gene TRBJ2-1; 8 bases are shared with TRBD2. V lost 6 bases and J lost 9; bases outside the gene matches: 11. Looked up from germline, CDR1 is SGHRS and CDR2 is YFSETQ. The CDR3 runs to 14 residues. The DNA of the CDR3 is TGCGCCAGCAAGATAGAGTCGGGGGGGAGTGAGCAGTTCTTC. As protein: CASKIESGGSEQFF.

The chain couples TRBV5-1 to TRBJ2-2, with 8 bases fitting TRBD2. The ends lost 3 bases at V and 3 bases at J; junction bases unmatched: 7. Germline V gene sequence: CDR1 SGHRS, CDR2 YFSETQ. This CDR3 contains 16 residues. The DNA for the CDR3 is TGCGCCAGCAGCTCGTTCGGGACTAGAGACACCGGGGAGCTGTTTTTT. Translated, it gives CASSSFGTRDTGELFF.

The chain combines TRBV6-4 with TRBJ2-1, with D tentatively TRBD1 (5 bases). The CDR3 runs to 13 residues. The germline V gene has CDR1 MRHNA and CDR2 SNTAGT. Between the trimmed V and J ends, which lost 4 bases and 5 bases, there was a span of 9 bases. This CDR3 reads CASSGQPDNEQFF. DNA for the CDR3: TGTGCCAGCAGTGGACAGCCGGACAATGAGCAGTTCTTC.

The rearrangement joins TRBV6-5 to TRBJ1-2; D may be TRBD1 (5 bases). The ends were cut back, 7 bases at V and 8 bases at J, with 14 bases in the middle. The CDR3 runs 12 residues. Germline lookup yields CDR1 MNHEY and CDR2 SVGAGI. This CDR3 is CASTPGAGGYTF. CDR3 sequence (DNA): TGTGCCAGCACCCCCGGGGCGGGGGGCTACACCTTC.